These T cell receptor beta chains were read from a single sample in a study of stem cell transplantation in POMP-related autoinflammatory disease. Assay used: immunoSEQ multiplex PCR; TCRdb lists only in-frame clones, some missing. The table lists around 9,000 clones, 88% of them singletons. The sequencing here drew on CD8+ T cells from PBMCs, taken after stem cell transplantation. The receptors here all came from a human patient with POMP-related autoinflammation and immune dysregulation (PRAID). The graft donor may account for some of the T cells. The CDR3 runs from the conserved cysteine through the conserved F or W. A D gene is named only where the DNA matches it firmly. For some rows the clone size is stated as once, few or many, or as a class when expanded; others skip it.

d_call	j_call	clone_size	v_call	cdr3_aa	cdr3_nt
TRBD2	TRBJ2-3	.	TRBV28	CASSTLLAGGTDTQYF	TGTGCCAGCAGCACCCTACTAGCGGGAGGCACAGATACGCAGTATTTT
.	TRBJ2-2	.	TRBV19	CASSMVGPNTGELFF	TGTGCCAGTAGTATGGTGGGACCGAACACCGGGGAGCTGTTTTTT
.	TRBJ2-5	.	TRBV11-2	CASSFTGPDQETQYF	TGTGCCAGCAGCTTTACGGGCCCAGACCAAGAGACCCAGTACTTC
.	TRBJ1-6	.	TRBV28	CASSLYRRYYNSPLHF	TGTGCCAGCAGTTTATACAGGCGATACTATAATTCACCCCTCCACTTT
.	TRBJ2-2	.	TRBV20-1	CSASTENTGELFF	TGCAGTGCTAGTACGGAGAACACCGGGGAGCTGTTTTTT
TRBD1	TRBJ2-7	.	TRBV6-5	CASSHRTGTGEQYF	TGTGCCAGCAGCCACCGGACAGGGACGGGGGAGCAGTACTTC
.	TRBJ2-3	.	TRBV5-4	CASSEWGTDTQYF	TGTGCCAGCAGCGAGTGGGGAACAGATACGCAGTATTTT
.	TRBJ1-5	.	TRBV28	CASSFHAVYQPQHF	TGTGCCAGCAGTTTTCATGCCGTTTATCAGCCCCAGCATTTT
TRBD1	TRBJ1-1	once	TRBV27	CASSPGSGTVGGSAFF	TGTGCCAGCAGTCCCGGCTCCGGGACAGTCGGCGGGTCGGCTTTCTTT
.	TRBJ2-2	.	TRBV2	CASSERDTGELFF	TGTGCCAGCAGTGAAAGGGACACCGGGGAGCTGTTTTTT
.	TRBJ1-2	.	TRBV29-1	CSVVETSGYTF	TGCAGCGTTGTTGAGACATCTGGCTACACCTTC
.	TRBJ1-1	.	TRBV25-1	CASSEWGGLNTEAFF	TGTGCCAGCAGTGAATGGGGGGGCCTGAACACTGAAGCTTTCTTT
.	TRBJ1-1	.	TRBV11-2	CASSLDDRYTEAFF	TGTGCCAGCAGCTTAGATGACAGATACACTGAAGCTTTCTTT
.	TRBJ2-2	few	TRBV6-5	CASSYGTGELFF	TGTGCCAGCAGTTATGGGACCGGGGAGCTGTTTTTT
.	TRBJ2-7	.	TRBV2	CASKPSSSYEQYF	TGTGCCAGCAAGCCCTCAAGCTCCTACGAGCAGTACTTC
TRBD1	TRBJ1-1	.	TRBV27	CASSPYRGMNTEAFF	TGTGCCAGCAGTCCCTACAGGGGAATGAACACTGAAGCTTTCTTT
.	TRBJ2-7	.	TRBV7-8	CASSLGDTYEQYF	TGTGCCAGCAGCTTAGGGGACACCTACGAGCAGTACTTC
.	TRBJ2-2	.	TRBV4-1	CASSQDQGTGELFF	TGCGCCAGCAGCCAAGATCAAGGTACCGGGGAGCTGTTTTTT
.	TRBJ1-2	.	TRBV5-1	CASSTEGVTGYDGYTF	TGCGCCAGCAGCACAGAAGGAGTAACAGGGTACGATGGCTACACCTTC
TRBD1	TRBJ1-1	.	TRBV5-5	CASSLIRDRGTEAFF	TGTGCCAGCAGCTTAATCCGGGACAGGGGCACTGAAGCTTTCTTT
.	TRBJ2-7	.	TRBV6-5	CASSYSPGLGVEQYF	TGTGCCAGCAGTTACAGCCCGGGACTTGGGGTCGAGCAGTACTTC
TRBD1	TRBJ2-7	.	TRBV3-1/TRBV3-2	CASSPGTGTYEQYF	TGTGCCAGCAGCCCCGGGACAGGGACCTACGAGCAGTACTTC
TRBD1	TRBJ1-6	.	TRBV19	CASSSTGHYNSPLHF	TGTGCCAGTAGTTCGACAGGGCACTATAATTCACCCCTCCACTTT
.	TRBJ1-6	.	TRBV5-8	CASSRGGADSSYNSPLHF	TGTGCCAGCAGCAGGGGGGGGGCGGACAGCTCCTATAATTCACCCCTCCACTTT
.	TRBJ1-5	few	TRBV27	CASNFGVAQPQHF	TGTGCCAGCAATTTTGGGGTCGCACAGCCCCAGCATTTT
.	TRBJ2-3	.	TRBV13	CASSLGLASTDTQYF	TGTGCCAGCAGCTTAGGCCTAGCTAGCACAGATACGCAGTATTTT
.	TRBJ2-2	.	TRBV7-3	CASSPSLGGELFF	TGTGCCAGCAGCCCCAGCCTTGGGGGGGAGCTGTTTTTT
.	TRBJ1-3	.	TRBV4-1	CASSQEDRGGGNTIYF	TGCGCCAGCAGCCAAGAGGACAGAGGGGGTGGAAACACCATATATTTT
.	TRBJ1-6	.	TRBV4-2	CASSQDPAKLTGNNSPLHF	TGTGCCAGCAGCCAAGATCCCGCAAAGTTAACAGGAAATAATTCACCCCTCCACTTT
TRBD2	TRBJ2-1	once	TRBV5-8	CASSPLAGGYNEQFF	TGTGCCAGCAGCCCACTAGCGGGGGGATACAATGAGCAGTTCTTC
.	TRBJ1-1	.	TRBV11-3	CASSLIQENTEAFF	TGTGCCAGCAGCTTAATACAGGAGAACACTGAAGCTTTCTTT
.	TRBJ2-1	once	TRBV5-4	CAIPSRGQVLGEQFF	TGTGCCATCCCCTCCCGGGGCCAGGTCCTTGGAGAGCAGTTCTTC
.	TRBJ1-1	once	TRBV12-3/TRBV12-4	CASSLMNTEAFF	TGTGCCAGCAGTTTAATGAACACTGAAGCTTTCTTT
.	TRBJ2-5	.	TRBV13	CASSIRIISGQETQYF	TGTGCCAGCAGCATTCGAATTATTAGCGGACAAGAGACCCAGTACTTC
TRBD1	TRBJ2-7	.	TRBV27	CASSTDRALSYEQYF	TGTGCCAGCAGTACCGACAGGGCTTTGTCCTACGAGCAGTACTTC
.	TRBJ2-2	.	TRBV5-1	CASRLGLGDTGELFF	TGCGCCAGCAGATTGGGACTCGGCGACACCGGGGAGCTGTTTTTT
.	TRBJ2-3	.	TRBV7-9	CASSLRISGQITDTQYF	TGTGCCAGCAGCTTAAGGATATCGGGTCAGATCACAGATACGCAGTATTTT
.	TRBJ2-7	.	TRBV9	CASSVEGTEDDEQYF	TGTGCCAGCAGCGTAGAAGGAACGGAGGACGACGAGCAGTACTTC
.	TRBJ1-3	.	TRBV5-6	CASSQQASAGNTIYF	TGTGCCAGCAGCCAACAGGCATCAGCCGGAAACACCATATATTTT
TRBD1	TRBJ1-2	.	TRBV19	CASSIGTGHYGYTF	TGTGCCAGTAGTATCGGGACAGGCCACTATGGCTACACCTTC
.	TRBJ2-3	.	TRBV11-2	CASSLVADTQYF	TGTGCCAGCAGCTTAGTTGCAGATACGCAGTATTTT
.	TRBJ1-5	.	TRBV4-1	CASSQGGREPQHF	TGCGCCAGCAGCCAAGGGGGGCGAGAGCCCCAGCATTTT
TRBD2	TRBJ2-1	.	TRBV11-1	CASSMGLVIGNEQFF	TGTGCCAGCAGCATGGGACTAGTGATTGGTAATGAGCAGTTCTTC
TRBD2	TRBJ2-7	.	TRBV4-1	CASSQVAGGPLEQYF	TGCGCCAGCAGCCAAGTAGCGGGAGGGCCGTTGGAGCAGTACTTC
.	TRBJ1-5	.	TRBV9	CASSVDSRTGIRSNQPQHF	TGTGCCAGCAGCGTAGACTCCCGAACAGGGATAAGAAGCAATCAGCCCCAGCATTTT
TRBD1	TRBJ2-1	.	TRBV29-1	CSVEDWTGPSSYNEQFF	TGCAGCGTTGAAGATTGGACAGGGCCCAGCTCCTACAATGAGCAGTTCTTC